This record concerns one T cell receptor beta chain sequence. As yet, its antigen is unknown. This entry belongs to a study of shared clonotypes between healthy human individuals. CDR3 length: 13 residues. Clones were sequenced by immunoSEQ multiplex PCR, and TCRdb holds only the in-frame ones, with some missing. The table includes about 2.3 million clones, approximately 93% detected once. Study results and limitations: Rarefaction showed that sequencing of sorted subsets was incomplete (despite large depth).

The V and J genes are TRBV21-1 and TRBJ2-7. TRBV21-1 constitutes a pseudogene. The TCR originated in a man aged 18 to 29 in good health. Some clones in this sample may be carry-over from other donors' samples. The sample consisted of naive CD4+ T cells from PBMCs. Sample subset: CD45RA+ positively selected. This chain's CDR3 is CASQHAGYYEQYF. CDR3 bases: TGTGCCAGCCAACACGCCGGATACTACGAGCAGTACTTC.